This T cell receptor beta chain is drawn from a study of tumor-infiltrating lymphocytes in primary liver carcinoma. The study, taken as a whole, reports: Tumors had a significantly higher top-250-clone fraction than blood (p = 0.039).

cDNA specific to TCR beta was made from approximately 0.55 ug of total RNA, with a constant-region primer employed for priming. Library construction for TCR beta comprised three nested multiplex PCR rounds performed with slightly modified ARM-PCR. The first two PCR rounds used TRBV1-TRBV30 primers with a Cbeta primer, roughly 10 cycles each. TCRdb ran MiXCR on the multiplex PCR reads and lists one entry per CDR3 protein. This sample has approximately 37,000 distinct CDR3 sequences, with roughly 74% found just once. The CDR3 has 15 amino acids. Germline-derived CDR1 and CDR2 are DFQATT and SNEGSKA (reference sequence). The V segment lost 6 bases and the J segment 4 bases; nucleotides outside the gene matches: 12. RNA and DNA were co-extracted from 20-30 mg of unsorted bulk tissue. This clonotype occurred a few times. The target antigen is unknown.

Sequenced input: liver tumor tissue from sampling region 4. Stated subset: tumor region T4, right-lateral pole. The TCR originated in a man between 40 and 49 years old with primary liver carcinoma and hepatitis B virus infection. The chain employs TRBV20-1 and TRBJ2-5, with 9 bases matching TRBD1. Here the CDR3 reads CSAISSRTGVETQYF. The CDR3 nucleotides are TGCAGTGCCATAAGCTCTCGGACAGGGGTAGAGACCCAGTACTTC.